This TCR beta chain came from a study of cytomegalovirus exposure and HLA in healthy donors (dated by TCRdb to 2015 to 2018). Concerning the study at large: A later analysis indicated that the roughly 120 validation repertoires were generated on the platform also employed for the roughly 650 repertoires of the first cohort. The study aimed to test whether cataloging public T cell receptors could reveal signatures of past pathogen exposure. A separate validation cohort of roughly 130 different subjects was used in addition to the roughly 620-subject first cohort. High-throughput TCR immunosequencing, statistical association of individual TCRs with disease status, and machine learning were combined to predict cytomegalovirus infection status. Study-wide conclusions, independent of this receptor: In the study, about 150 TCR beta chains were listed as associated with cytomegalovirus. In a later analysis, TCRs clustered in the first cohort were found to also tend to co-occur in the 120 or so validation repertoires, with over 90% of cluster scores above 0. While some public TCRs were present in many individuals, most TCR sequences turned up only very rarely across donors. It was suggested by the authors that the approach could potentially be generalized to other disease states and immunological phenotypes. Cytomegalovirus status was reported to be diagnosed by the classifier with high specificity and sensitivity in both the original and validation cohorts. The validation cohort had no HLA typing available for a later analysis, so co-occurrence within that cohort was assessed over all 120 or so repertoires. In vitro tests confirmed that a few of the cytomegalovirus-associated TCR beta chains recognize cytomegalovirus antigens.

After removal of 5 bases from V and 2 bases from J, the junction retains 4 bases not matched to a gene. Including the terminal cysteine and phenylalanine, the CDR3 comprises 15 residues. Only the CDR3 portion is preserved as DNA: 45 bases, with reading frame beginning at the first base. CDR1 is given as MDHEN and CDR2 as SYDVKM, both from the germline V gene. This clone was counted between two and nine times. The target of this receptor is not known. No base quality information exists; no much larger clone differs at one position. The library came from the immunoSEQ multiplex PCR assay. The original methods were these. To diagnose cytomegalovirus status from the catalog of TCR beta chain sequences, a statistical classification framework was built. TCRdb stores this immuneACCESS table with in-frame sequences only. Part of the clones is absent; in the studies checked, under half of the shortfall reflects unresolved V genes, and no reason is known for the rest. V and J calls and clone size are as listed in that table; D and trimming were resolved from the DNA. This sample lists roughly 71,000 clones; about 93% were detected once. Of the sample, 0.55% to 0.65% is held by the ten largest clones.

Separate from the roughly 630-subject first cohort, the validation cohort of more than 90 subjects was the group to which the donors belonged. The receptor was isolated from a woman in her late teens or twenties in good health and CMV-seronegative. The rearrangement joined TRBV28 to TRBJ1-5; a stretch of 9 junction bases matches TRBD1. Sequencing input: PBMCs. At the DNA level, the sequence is TGTGCCAGCAGTCCGGGACAGGGACGCAATCAGCCCCAGCATTTT. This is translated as CASSPGQGRNQPQHF. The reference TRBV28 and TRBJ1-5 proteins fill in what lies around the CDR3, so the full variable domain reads DVKVTQSSRYLVKRTGEKVFLECVQDMDHENMFWYRQDPGLGLRLIYFSYDVKMKEKGDIPEGYSVSREKKERFSLILESASTNQTSMYLCASSPGQGRNQPQHFGDGTRLSIL.